This is a list of T cell receptor beta chains from one sample in a study of cytomegalovirus exposure and HLA in healthy donors. The table came from immunoSEQ multiplex PCR; TCRdb's copy has only in-frame clones and leaves some out. This sample has over 95,000 clones, with 74% found just once. The sequenced material came from PBMCs. Receptors were obtained from a woman aged 40 to 50 in good health and CMV-seropositive. CDR3s include the opening cysteine and the closing phenylalanine or tryptophan. Each record gives: D gene, clone size, J gene, V gene, CDR3 length, CDR3 protein, CDR3 DNA. D genes are given only for firm matches. Not all rows give a size; the values are once, few, many and, for expanded clones, a class.

- - TRBJ2-3 TRBV7-9 16 CASSHLGRAGTDTQYF TGTGCCAGCAGCCACCTAGGCAGAGCGGGCACAGATACGCAGTATTTT
- - TRBJ1-5 TRBV7-6 13 CASSSNQNQPQHF TGTGCCAGCAGCTCAAACCAGAATCAGCCCCAGCATTTT
TRBD1 - TRBJ1-3 TRBV19 14 CASSTTGNGNTIYF TGTGCCAGTAGTACGACAGGGAATGGAAACACCATATATTTT
TRBD1 - TRBJ2-1 TRBV5-1 17 CASSPGVGTGAYNEQFF TGCGCCAGCAGCCCCGGGGTCGGGACAGGGGCATACAATGAGCAGTTCTTC
- few TRBJ1-1 TRBV12-5 14 CASGLVQGEAEAFF TGTGCTAGTGGTTTGGTACAAGGGGAAGCCGAAGCTTTCTTT
- few TRBJ1-5 TRBV4-3 13 CASSQDWAQPQHF TGCGCCAGCAGCCAAGATTGGGCTCAGCCCCAGCATTTT
TRBD1 few TRBJ2-1 TRBV15 15 CATSRGGTGYNEQFF TGTGCCACCAGCAGAGGTGGGACAGGGTACAATGAGCAGTTCTTC
TRBD1 once TRBJ1-1 TRBV7-9 17 CASSSILSQGLNTEAFF TGTGCCAGCAGCTCCATTCTTTCACAGGGGTTGAACACTGAAGCTTTCTTT
- - TRBJ1-1 TRBV15 12 CATSMNRAEAFF TGTGCCACCAGCATGAATCGGGCTGAAGCTTTCTTT
- - TRBJ1-6 TRBV7-8 13 CASSFDRTFPLHF TGTGCCAGCAGCTTTGACAGGACATTCCCCCTCCACTTT
TRBD1 once TRBJ2-1 TRBV28 16 CASSLYKGARGNEQFF TGTGCCAGCAGTTTATACAAGGGGGCGCGAGGCAATGAGCAGTTCTTC
TRBD1 - TRBJ2-7 TRBV29-1 12 CSVGQETYEQYF TGCAGCGTAGGACAGGAGACCTACGAGCAGTACTTC
TRBD2 - TRBJ2-2 TRBV9 15 CASSPHAGGAGELFF TGTGCCAGCAGCCCACACGCGGGAGGGGCCGGGGAGCTGTTTTTT
- - TRBJ1-6 TRBV19 16 CASSAPKSSYNSPLHF TGTGCCTCCTCTGCCCCGAAGAGCTCCTATAATTCACCCCTCCACTTT
- - TRBJ2-1 TRBV10-3 15 CAISDPGEGSNEQFF TGTGCCATCAGTGACCCCGGGGAAGGGTCCAATGAGCAGTTCTTC
- - TRBJ2-3 TRBV19 15 CASTPWVAAPDTQYF TGTGCCAGTACCCCCTGGGTGGCGGCCCCAGATACGCAGTATTTT
- - TRBJ2-7 TRBV7-2 16 CASSLGGAGASYEQYF TGTGCCAGCAGCTTAGGGGGGGCGGGGGCTTCCTACGAGCAGTACTTC
- - TRBJ2-7 TRBV7-6 16 CASSPTDRGFTYEQYF TGTGCCAGCAGCCCGACGGATCGGGGGTTTACCTACGAGCAGTACTTC
TRBD1 - TRBJ1-2 TRBV6-5 15 CASSTGQGFEYGYTF TGCGCCAGCAGTACAGGACAGGGGTTTGAGTATGGCTACACCTTC
- few TRBJ1-2 TRBV5-1 13 CASSLAEGDGYTF TGCGCCAGCAGCTTGGCCGAGGGGGACGGCTACACCTTC
- - TRBJ2-7 TRBV4-2 14 CASSQDLRSYEQYF TGTGCCAGCAGCCAAGATCTACGCTCCTACGAGCAGTACTTC
TRBD1 - TRBJ1-2 TRBV5-8 14 CASSLPDRGSGYTF TGTGCCAGCAGCCTCCCGGACAGGGGAAGTGGCTACACCTTC
- - TRBJ2-7 TRBV5-4 14 CASSSQDSSYEQYF TGTGCCAGCAGTTCCCAGGACAGCAGCTACGAGCAGTACTTC
TRBD1 once TRBJ1-5 TRBV11-2 15 CASSLVAGGDVPQHF TGTGCCAGCAGCTTAGTTGCAGGGGGCGACGTGCCCCAGCATTTT
- - TRBJ2-1 TRBV5-1 12 CASSLERLDQFF TGCGCCAGCAGCTTGGAGCGGCTAGATCAGTTCTTC
TRBD2 - TRBJ2-2 TRBV7-8 17 CASSLGVAGELTGELFF TGTGCCAGCAGCTTAGGGGTAGCGGGAGAATTAACCGGGGAGCTGTTTTTT
TRBD1 - TRBJ1-2 TRBV7-9 17 CASSLDPGQGANYGYTF TGTGCCAGCAGCTTGGACCCCGGACAGGGGGCTAACTATGGCTACACCTTC